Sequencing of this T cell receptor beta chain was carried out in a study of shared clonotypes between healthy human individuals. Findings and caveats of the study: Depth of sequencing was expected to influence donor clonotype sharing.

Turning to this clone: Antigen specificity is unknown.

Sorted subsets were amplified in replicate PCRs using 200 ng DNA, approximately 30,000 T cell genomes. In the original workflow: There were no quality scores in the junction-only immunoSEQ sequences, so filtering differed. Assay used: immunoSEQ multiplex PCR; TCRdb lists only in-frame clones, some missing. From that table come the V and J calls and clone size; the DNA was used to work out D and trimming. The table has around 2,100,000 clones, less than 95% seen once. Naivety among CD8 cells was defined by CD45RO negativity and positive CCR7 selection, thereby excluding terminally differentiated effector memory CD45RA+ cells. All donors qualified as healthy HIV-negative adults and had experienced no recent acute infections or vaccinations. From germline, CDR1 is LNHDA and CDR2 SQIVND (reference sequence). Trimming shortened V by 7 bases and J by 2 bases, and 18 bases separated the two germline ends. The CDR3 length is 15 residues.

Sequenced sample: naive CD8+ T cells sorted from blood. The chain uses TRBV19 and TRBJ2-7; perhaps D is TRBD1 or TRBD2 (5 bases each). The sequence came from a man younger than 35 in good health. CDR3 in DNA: TGTGCCAGTAAAGATGAGTGGACGGGACCCTACGAGCAGTACTTC. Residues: CASKDEWTGPYEQYF.